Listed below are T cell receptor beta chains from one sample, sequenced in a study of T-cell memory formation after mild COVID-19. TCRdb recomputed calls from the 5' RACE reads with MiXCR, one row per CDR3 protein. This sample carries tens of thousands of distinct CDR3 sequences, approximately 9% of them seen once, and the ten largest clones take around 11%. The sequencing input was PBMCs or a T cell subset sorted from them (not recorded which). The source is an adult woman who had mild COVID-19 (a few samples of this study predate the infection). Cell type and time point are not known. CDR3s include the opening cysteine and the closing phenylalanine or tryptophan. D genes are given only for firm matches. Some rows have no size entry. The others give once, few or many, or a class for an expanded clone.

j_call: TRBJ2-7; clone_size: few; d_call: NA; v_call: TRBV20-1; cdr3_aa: CSAGQDSYEQYF; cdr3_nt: TGCAGTGCTGGACAAGACAGCTACGAGCAGTACTTC
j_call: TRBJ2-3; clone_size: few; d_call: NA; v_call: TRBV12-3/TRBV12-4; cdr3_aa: CASSSSTRRTQYF; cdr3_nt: TGTGCCAGCAGTTCATCCACCCGTCGTACGCAGTATTTT
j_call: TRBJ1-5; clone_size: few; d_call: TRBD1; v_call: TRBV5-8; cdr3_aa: CASSGTGAINQPQHF; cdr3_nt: TGTGCCAGCAGCGGGACAGGGGCGATCAATCAGCCCCAGCATTTT
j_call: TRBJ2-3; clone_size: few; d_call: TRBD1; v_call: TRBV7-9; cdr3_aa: CASSFGQGGTDTQYF; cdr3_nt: TGTGCCAGCAGCTTTGGACAGGGGGGCACAGATACGCAGTATTTT
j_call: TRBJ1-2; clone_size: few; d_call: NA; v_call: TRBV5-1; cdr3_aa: CASSSQGTNYGYTF; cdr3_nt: TGCGCCAGCAGCTCACAGGGTACTAACTATGGCTACACCTTC
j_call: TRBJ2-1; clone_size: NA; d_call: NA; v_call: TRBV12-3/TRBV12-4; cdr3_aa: CASSWGGGDNEQFF; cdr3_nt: TGTGCCAGCAGTTGGGGGGGCGGGGACAATGAGCAGTTCTTC
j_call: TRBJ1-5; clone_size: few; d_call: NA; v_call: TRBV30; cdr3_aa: CAWSEPLYQPQHF; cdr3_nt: TGTGCCTGGAGTGAACCCCTTTATCAGCCCCAGCATTTT
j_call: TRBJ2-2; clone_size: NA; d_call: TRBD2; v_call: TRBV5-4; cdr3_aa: CASSFVGLAGTGELFF; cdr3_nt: TGTGCCAGCAGCTTTGTGGGACTAGCGGGTACCGGGGAGCTGTTTTTT
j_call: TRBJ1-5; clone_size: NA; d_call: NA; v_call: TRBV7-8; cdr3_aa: CASSSLDTNQPQHF; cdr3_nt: TGTGCCAGCAGCTCCCTTGACACCAATCAGCCCCAGCATTTT
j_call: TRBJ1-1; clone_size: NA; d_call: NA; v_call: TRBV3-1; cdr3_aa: CASSRGGTTEAFF; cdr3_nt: TGTGCCAGCAGCCGGGGAGGGACCACTGAAGCTTTCTTT
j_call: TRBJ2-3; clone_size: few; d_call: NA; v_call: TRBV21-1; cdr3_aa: CASSKHYCTQYF; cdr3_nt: TGTGCCAGCAGCAAACACTACTGTACGCAGTATTTT
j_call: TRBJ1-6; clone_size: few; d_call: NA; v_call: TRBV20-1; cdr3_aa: CSARDNFRPGQNSPLHF; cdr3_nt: TGCAGTGCTAGAGATAACTTCCGGCCAGGGCAGAATTCACCCCTCCACTTT
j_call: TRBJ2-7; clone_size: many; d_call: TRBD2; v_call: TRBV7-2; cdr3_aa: CASSPGLAGVALVYEQYF; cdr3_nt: TGTGCCAGCAGCCCGGGACTAGCGGGAGTAGCCCTCGTCTACGAGCAGTACTTC
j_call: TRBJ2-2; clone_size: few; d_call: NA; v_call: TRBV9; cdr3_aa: CASSPHANTGELFF; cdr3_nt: TGTGCCAGCAGCCCCCACGCGAACACCGGGGAGCTGTTTTTT
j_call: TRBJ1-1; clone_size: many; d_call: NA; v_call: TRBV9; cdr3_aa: CASSGGGANTEAFF; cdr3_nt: TGTGCCAGCAGCGGGGGGGGCGCAAACACTGAAGCTTTCTTT
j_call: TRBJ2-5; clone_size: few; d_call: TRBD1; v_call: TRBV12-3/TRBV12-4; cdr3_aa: CASSTRQGKGETQYF; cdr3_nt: TGTGCCAGCAGTACACGACAGGGGAAAGGGGAGACCCAGTACTTC
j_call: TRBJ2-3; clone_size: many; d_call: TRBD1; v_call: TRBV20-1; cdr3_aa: CSARTGTVVDTQYF; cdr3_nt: TGCAGTGCTAGAACCGGGACAGTGGTAGATACGCAGTATTTT
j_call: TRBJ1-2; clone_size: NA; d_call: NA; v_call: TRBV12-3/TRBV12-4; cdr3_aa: CASSPGPVGYTF; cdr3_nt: TGTGCCAGCAGTCCCGGGCCAGTCGGCTACACCTTC
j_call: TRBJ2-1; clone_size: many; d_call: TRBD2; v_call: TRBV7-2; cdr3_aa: CASSSSGEPYNEQFF; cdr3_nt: TGTGCCAGCAGCTCTAGCGGGGAGCCATACAATGAGCAGTTCTTC
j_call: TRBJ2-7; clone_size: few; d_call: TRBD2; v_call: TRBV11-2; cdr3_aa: CASSLLSGLAPGEQYF; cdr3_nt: TGTGCCAGCAGCCTACTTTCTGGACTAGCGCCGGGCGAGCAGTACTTC
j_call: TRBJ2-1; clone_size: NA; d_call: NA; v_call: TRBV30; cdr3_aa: CAWSVLRYNEQFF; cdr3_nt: TGTGCCTGGAGTGTACTGAGGTACAATGAGCAGTTCTTC
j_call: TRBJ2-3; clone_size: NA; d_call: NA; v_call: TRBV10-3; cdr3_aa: CAISAGGVGTDTQYF; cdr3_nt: TGTGCCATCAGCGCCGGGGGAGTGGGCACAGATACGCAGTATTTT
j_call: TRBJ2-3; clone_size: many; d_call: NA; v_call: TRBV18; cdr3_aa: CASSPEVTDTQYF; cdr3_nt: TGTGCCAGCTCACCAGAGGTGACAGATACGCAGTATTTT
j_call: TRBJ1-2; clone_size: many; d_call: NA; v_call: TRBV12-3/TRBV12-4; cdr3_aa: CASSPGVGGYTF; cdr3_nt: TGTGCCAGCAGTCCCGGGGTGGGCGGCTACACCTTC
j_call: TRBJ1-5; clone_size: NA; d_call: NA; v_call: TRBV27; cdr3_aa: CASSPRPPYSNQPQHF; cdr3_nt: TGTGCCAGCAGTCCACGGCCCCCTTATAGCAATCAGCCCCAGCATTTT
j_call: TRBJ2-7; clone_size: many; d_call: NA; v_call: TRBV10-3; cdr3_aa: CAISESGGSSYEQYF; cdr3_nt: TGTGCCATCAGTGAGTCTGGGGGGAGCTCCTACGAGCAGTACTTC
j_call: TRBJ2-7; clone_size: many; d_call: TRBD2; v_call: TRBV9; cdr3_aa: CASNLGGYGEQYF; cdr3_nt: TGTGCCAGCAACCTGGGAGGGTACGGCGAGCAGTACTTC
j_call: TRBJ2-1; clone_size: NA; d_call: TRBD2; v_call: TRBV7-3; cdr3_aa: CASSPAGTSGSGLYNEQFF; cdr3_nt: TGTGCCAGCAGCCCCGCCGGGACTAGCGGGAGTGGGCTCTACAATGAGCAGTTCTTC
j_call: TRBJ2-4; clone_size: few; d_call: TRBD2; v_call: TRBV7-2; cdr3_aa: CASSSNPGLGLAKNIQYF; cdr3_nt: TGTGCCAGCAGCTCAAATCCGGGACTAGGGTTAGCCAAAAACATTCAGTACTTC
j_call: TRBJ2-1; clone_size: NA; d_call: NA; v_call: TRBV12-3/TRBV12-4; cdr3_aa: CASSLRGGGTYNEQFF; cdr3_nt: TGTGCCAGCAGTTTAAGAGGAGGGGGGACGTACAATGAGCAGTTCTTC
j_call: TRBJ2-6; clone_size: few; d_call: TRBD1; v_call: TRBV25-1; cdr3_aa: CASSNRGMTGANVLTF; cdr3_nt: TGTGCCAGCAGTAACAGGGGAATGACTGGGGCCAACGTCCTGACTTTC
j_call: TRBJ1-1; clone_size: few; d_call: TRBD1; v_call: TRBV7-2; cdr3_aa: CASSLKRTGRYTEAFF; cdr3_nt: TGTGCCAGCAGCTTAAAGCGGACAGGGAGATACACTGAAGCTTTCTTT
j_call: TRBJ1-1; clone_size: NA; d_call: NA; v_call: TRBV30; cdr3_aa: CAWTFGPNTEAFF; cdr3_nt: TGTGCCTGGACTTTTGGGCCGAACACTGAAGCTTTCTTT
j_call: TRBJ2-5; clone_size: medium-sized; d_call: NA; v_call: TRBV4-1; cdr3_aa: CASSLGRGETQYF; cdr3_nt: TGCGCCAGCAGCCTGGGAAGGGGAGAGACCCAGTACTTC
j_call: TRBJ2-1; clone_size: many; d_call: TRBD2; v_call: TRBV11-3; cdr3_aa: CASSLAGGVHNEQFF; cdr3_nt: TGTGCCAGCAGCTTAGCGGGGGGGGTCCACAATGAGCAGTTCTTC
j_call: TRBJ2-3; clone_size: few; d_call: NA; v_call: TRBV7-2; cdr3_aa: CASSLRGRGIGSDTQYF; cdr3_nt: TGTGCCAGCAGCCTCAGGGGTAGGGGAATAGGTTCAGATACGCAGTATTTT
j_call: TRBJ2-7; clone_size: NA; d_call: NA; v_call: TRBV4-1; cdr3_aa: CASSQGPPIADRGYEQYF; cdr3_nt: TGCGCCAGCAGCCAAGGTCCCCCGATAGCGGACCGTGGGTACGAGCAGTACTTC
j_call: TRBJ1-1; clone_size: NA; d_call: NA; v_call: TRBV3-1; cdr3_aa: CASSQEGLNTEAFF; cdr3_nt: TGTGCCAGCAGCCAAGAGGGTTTGAACACTGAAGCTTTCTTT
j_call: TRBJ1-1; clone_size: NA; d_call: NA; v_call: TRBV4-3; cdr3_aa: CASSQDLAFEAFF; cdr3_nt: TGCGCCAGCAGCCAAGATCTCGCGTTTGAAGCTTTCTTT
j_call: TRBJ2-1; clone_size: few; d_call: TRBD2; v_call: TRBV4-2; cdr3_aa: CASSQDQAGPSYNEQFF; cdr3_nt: TGTGCCAGCAGCCAGGACCAAGCGGGGCCCTCCTACAATGAGCAGTTCTTC
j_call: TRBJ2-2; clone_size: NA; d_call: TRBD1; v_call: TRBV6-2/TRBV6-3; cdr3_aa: CASRQGQGVRPGELFF; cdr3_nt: TGTGCCAGCAGGCAGGGACAGGGTGTTCGTCCCGGGGAGCTGTTTTTT
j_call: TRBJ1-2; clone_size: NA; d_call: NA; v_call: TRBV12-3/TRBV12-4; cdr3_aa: CASSPGQRGGYTF; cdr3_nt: TGTGCCAGCAGTCCCGGACAGAGGGGAGGCTACACCTTC
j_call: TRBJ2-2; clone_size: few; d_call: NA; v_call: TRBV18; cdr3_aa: CASSVFGTGNTGELFF; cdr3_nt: TGTGCCAGCTCCGTCTTTGGAACGGGGAACACCGGGGAGCTGTTTTTT
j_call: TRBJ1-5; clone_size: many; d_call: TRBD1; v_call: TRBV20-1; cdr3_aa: CSAPSTGGVQGNQPQHF; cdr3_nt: TGCAGTGCCCCATCGACAGGGGGCGTTCAGGGCAATCAGCCCCAGCATTTT
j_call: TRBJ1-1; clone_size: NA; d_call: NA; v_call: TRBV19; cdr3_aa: CASSPRTVNTEAFF; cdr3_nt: TGTGCCAGTAGTCCCCGTACAGTGAACACTGAAGCTTTCTTT
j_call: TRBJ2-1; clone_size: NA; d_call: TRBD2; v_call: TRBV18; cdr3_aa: CASSPAGGPTRWGNEQFF; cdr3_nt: TGTGCCAGCTCACCAGCGGGGGGCCCTACAAGGTGGGGCAATGAGCAGTTCTTC
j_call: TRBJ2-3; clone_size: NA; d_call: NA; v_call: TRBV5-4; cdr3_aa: CASSLGGSPLSTDTQYF; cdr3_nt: TGTGCCAGCAGCTTGGGGGGGTCGCCCCTTAGCACAGATACGCAGTATTTT
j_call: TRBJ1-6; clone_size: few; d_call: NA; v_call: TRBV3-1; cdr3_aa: CASTSRAASPLHF; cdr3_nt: TGTGCCAGCACCTCGAGGGCCGCATCACCCCTCCACTTT